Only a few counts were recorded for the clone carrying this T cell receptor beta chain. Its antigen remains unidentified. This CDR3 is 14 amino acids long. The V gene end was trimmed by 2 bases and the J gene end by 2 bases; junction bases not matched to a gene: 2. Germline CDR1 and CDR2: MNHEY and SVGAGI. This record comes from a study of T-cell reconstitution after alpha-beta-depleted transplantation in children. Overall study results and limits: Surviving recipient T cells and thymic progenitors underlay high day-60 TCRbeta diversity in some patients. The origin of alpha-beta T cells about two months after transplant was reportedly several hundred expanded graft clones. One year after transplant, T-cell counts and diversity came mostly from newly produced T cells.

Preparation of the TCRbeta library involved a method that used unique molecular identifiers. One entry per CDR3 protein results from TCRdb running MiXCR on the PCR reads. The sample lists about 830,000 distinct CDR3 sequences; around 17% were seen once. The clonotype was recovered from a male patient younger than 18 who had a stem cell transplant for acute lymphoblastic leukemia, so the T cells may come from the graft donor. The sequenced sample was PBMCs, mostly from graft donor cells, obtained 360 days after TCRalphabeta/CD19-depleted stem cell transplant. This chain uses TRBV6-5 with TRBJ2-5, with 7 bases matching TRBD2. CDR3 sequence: CASSYGLVQETQYF. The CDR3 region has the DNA TGTGCCAGCAGTTACGGACTAGTTCAAGAGACCCAGTACTTC.